Below, 21 T cell receptor beta chains from the same sample are listed, as sequenced in a study of blood T cell repertoires in COVID-19. The repertoire was sequenced with immunoSEQ multiplex PCR; TCRdb's copy has only in-frame clones and lacks some. Of 300,000 to 350,000 clones listed, about 90% are singletons. Source material: PBMCs or T cells enriched from blood (not recorded which). These receptor sequences come from a woman in her twenties or thirties who had recovered from COVID-19.

The V and J genes are TRBV2 and TRBJ1-4, with 8 bases fitting TRBD1. V gave up 4 bases and J gave up 5 bases; unmatched junction bases: 6. The CDR3 extends over 15 amino acids. Germline V gene sequence: CDR1 SNHLY, CDR2 FYNNEI. CDR3 in DNA: TGTGCCAGCAGTGTTAAGCACAGGGGGAATGAAAAACTGTTTTTT. It yields the protein CASSVKHRGNEKLFF.

The chain combines TRBV5-1 with TRBJ1-1, with TRBD1 matching 11 bases. Germline CDR1 reads SGHRS; CDR2 reads YFSETQ. The length of the CDR3 is 16 residues. Trimming at V came to 4 bases and at J to 0 bases, leaving 5 bases not matched to a gene. The CDR3 DNA follows: TGCGCCAGCAGCGGTCGGACAGGGGGCCTGAACACTGAAGCTTTCTTT. Protein product: CASSGRTGGLNTEAFF.

The V call is TRBV19, the J call TRBJ2-1; 7 bases are shared with TRBD2. Germline-derived CDR1 and CDR2 are LNHDA and SQIVND (reference sequence). The CDR3 runs to 13 residues. After removal of 6 bases from V and 9 bases from J, the junction contained 8 bases not matched to a gene. CDR3 sequence: CASRQKRDGEQFF. The CDR3 nucleotides read TGTGCCAGTAGGCAGAAGCGGGACGGTGAGCAGTTCTTC. Looking up the rest from reference TRBV19 and TRBJ2-1 gives the full variable domain: DGGITQSPKYLFRKEGQNVTLSCEQNLNHDAMYWYRQDPGQGLRLIYYSQIVNDFQKGDIAEGYSVSREKKESFPLTVTSAQKNPTAFYLCASRQKRDGEQFFGPGTRLTVL.

The CDR3 reads CATLQGVGQPQHF. The CDR3, as DNA: TGCGCCACACTCCAAGGGGTGGGTCAGCCCCAGCATTTT. The chain uses TRBV10-2 and TRBJ1-5; weak D call: TRBD1 (5 bases). There are 13 residues in the CDR3. Trimming removed 10 bases at V and 6 bases at J, with 16 bases between. In germline, CDR1 is WSHSY, CDR2 SAAADI.

The chain links TRBV28 to TRBJ2-5; possibly TRBD2 for D (5 bases). V lost 1 base, J lost 10 bases, and 16 bases lay in between. This CDR3 spans 14 amino acids. Germline lookup yields CDR1 MDHEN and CDR2 SYDVKM. This chain's CDR3 is CASSLLRELDGQYF. In DNA, the CDR3 is TGTGCCAGCAGTTTATTGAGGGAACTAGATGGCCAGTACTTC. Full variable domain (rest looked up from reference TRBV28 and TRBJ2-5): DVKVTQSSRYLVKRTGEKVFLECVQDMDHENMFWYRQDPGLGLRLIYFSYDVKMKEKGDIPEGYSVSREKKERFSLILESASTNQTSMYLCASSLLRELDGQYFGPGTRLLVL.

The gene calls are TRBV14 and TRBJ1-2; maybe TRBD1 (6 bases). Trimming removed 2 bases at V and 11 bases at J, with 12 bases between. This CDR3 contains 12 residues. Germline loops: CDR1 SGHDN, CDR2 FVKESK. The CDR3 region is CASSQNDRLYTF. In DNA form, the CDR3 reads TGTGCCAGCAGCCAAAATGACAGGTTATACACCTTC.

This clone was counted between two and nine times. This sequence joins TRBV4-2 and TRBJ2-6; TRBD1 aligns across 7 bases. V gave up 1 base and J gave up 0 bases; unmatched junction bases: 12. Germline values: CDR1 LGHNA, CDR2 YNFKEQ. This CDR3 comprises 20 residues. CDR3 coding DNA: TGTGCCAGCAGCCAAGCCCCACTGGGACAGTCGCCCTCTGGGGCCAACGTCCTGACTTTC. Its translation: CASSQAPLGQSPSGANVLTF.

The V call is TRBV21-1, the J call TRBJ1-2; no check of the table's D call, TRBD1, against the DNA was made. TRBV21-1 is a recognized pseudogene. This CDR3 has 16 residues. The CDR3 DNA follows: TGTGCCAGCAGCAAAGCAGGACAGGGGATAATAGGTGGCTACACCTTC. Its protein is CASSKAGQGIIGGYTF.

The V call is TRBV19, the J call TRBJ1-5; TRBD1 is a possible D gene (5 bases). The CDR3 covers 16 residues. V lost 1 base, J lost 0 bases, and 10 bases lay in between. Germline V gene data show CDR1 as LNHDA and CDR2 as SQIVND (reference sequence). The CDR3 sequence is CASSIVRVSSNQPQHF. The CDR3 region has the DNA TGTGCCAGTAGTATAGTCAGGGTGAGTAGCAATCAGCCCCAGCATTTT.

This clone was seen a few times. This chain connects TRBV10-2 to TRBJ2-5; D perhaps matches TRBD1 (6 bases). V was cut by 1 base and J by 7 bases, with 25 bases left in between. The CDR3 spans 18 residues. Germline CDR1 and CDR2: WSHSY and SAAADI. For the CDR3, the DNA is TGCGCCAGCAGTGAGTGGGGACCTTCGACAGGCCGCCCCCTGACCCAGTACTTC. Encoded protein: CASSEWGPSTGRPLTQYF.

The V and J genes are TRBV5-1 and TRBJ1-6; D unresolved. The CDR3 sequence is 17 residues long. Trimming pared 6 bases from V and 1 base from J, leaving 17 bases between. CDR1 and CDR2 from the germline V gene are SGHRS and YFSETQ. CDR3 nucleotide sequence: TGCGCCAGCAAAACGCAAGCGTACGGGTCCTATAATTCACCCCTCCACTTT. Its translation: CASKTQAYGSYNSPLHF. Full variable domain (remainder filled in from reference TRBV5-1 and TRBJ1-6): KAGVTQTPRYLIKTRGQQVTLSCSPISGHRSVSWYQQTPGQGLQFLFEYFSETQRNKGNFPGRFSGRQFSNSRSEMNVSTLELGDSALYLCASKTQAYGSYNSPLHFGNGTRLTVT.

The V gene is TRBV11-2, the J gene TRBJ2-7; tentative D call: TRBD1 (5 bases). Trimming removed 6 bases from V and 1 base from J, with 13 bases in between. The germline V gene encodes CDR1 SGHAT and CDR2 FQNNGV. CDR3 length: 14 residues. In DNA form, the CDR3 reads TGTGCCAGCAGTGTGACAGTTCTTTCCTACGAGCAGTACTTC. As protein: CASSVTVLSYEQYF.

The CDR3 DNA reads TGTGCCAGCATGGAGCCGGGGACAGGGGTAGGTGGCAATCAGCCCCAGCATTTT. Translated, it gives CASMEPGTGVGGNQPQHF. This sequence joins TRBV28 and TRBJ1-5, with 10 positions matching TRBD1. CDR1 and CDR2 (germline): MDHEN, SYDVKM. This CDR3 is 18 amino acids long. V gave up 7 bases and J gave up 2 bases; unmatched junction bases: 14. Drawing the rest from reference TRBV28 and TRBJ1-5, the complete variable domain is DVKVTQSSRYLVKRTGEKVFLECVQDMDHENMFWYRQDPGLGLRLIYFSYDVKMKEKGDIPEGYSVSREKKERFSLILESASTNQTSMYLCASMEPGTGVGGNQPQHFGDGTRLSIL.

V gene TRBV5-1 combines with J gene TRBJ2-5; a weak D match, TRBD1 (6 bases). The length of the CDR3 is 16 residues. CDR1 SGHRS and CDR2 YFSETQ come from the germline V gene. V lost 0 bases and J lost 5, with 17 bases in between. DNA of the CDR3: TGCGCCAGCAGCTTGGAGCAGACCATAAGGGGGGAGACCCAGTACTTC. This encodes CASSLEQTIRGETQYF.

The chain links TRBV5-1 to TRBJ2-3, with D uncertain. The CDR3 covers 14 residues. Trimming pared 4 bases from V and 7 bases from J, leaving 16 bases between. Germline CDR1 and CDR2: SGHRS and YFSETQ. The CDR3 DNA sequence: TGCGCCAGCAGCCCGTGGCGGAAATCCCATACGCAGTATTTT. Its protein is CASSPWRKSHTQYF.

The genes are TRBV24-1 and TRBJ2-6, with 9 bases fitting TRBD2. V was pared by 3 bases and J by 2 bases, with 10 bases of the junction left unmatched. Germline CDR1 reads KGHDR; CDR2 reads SFDVKD. The CDR3 loop spans 19 amino acids. CDR3 sequence reads: CATSDPSPAGGPGANVLTF. CDR3 sequence (DNA): TGTGCCACCAGTGATCCCAGTCCCGCGGGGGGGCCTGGGGCCAACGTCCTGACTTTC.

The chain carries TRBV19 and TRBJ2-5; 12 bases are shared with TRBD2. The CDR3 length is 18 residues. The germline CDR1 and CDR2 sequences are LNHDA and SQIVND (reference sequence). V shed 5 bases and J 4 bases; nucleotides not matched to a gene: 14. CDR3 in amino acids: CASSRSTSGGPGRETQYF. The CDR3 bases are TGTGCCAGTAGTCGGTCGACTAGCGGGGGTCCGGGGAGAGAGACCCAGTACTTC.

V usage is TRBV29-1 and J usage is TRBJ1-5; 8 bases agree with TRBD1. Germline-derived CDR1 and CDR2 are SQVTM and ANQGSEA. Unmatched junction bases numbered 3, after V lost 6 bases and J lost 2 bases. This CDR3 comprises 13 residues. The CDR3 DNA reads TGCAGCGTGCAGGGGGCAGGCAATCAGCCCCAGCATTTT. Translated: CSVQGAGNQPQHF.

The chain carries TRBV27 and TRBJ1-2; D is undetermined. Trimming removed 8 bases from V and 3 bases from J, with 13 bases in between. CDR3 size: 13 residues. CDR1 is MNHEY and CDR2 is SMNVEV in the germline V gene (reference sequence). The CDR3 DNA sequence: TGTGCCAGCCCCAGTGGGCAGTACTATGGCTACACCTTC. Translated: CASPSGQYYGYTF.

Notes on this clone: One end of the junction varies from germline; a read error may be responsible. The J gene is TRBJ2-7, the V gene TRBV12-3 or TRBV12-4, with 7 bases identical to TRBD1. The CDR3 runs to 11 residues. This chain's CDR3 is CASSPGQEVAF. DNA for the CDR3: TGTGCCAGCAGTCCCGGACAGGAAGTCGCTTTC.

The rearrangement uses TRBV7-9 and TRBJ1-5; 7 nucleotides agree with TRBD1. The CDR3 has 17 amino acids. The germline V gene encodes CDR1 SEHNR and CDR2 FQNEAQ (reference sequence). Trimming removed 3 bases from V and 1 base from J; junction bases left unmatched: 9. The CDR3 loop is CASSFLRDRKSNQPQHF. The CDR3 DNA reads as TGTGCCAGCAGCTTTCTTAGGGACAGAAAAAGCAATCAGCCCCAGCATTTT.